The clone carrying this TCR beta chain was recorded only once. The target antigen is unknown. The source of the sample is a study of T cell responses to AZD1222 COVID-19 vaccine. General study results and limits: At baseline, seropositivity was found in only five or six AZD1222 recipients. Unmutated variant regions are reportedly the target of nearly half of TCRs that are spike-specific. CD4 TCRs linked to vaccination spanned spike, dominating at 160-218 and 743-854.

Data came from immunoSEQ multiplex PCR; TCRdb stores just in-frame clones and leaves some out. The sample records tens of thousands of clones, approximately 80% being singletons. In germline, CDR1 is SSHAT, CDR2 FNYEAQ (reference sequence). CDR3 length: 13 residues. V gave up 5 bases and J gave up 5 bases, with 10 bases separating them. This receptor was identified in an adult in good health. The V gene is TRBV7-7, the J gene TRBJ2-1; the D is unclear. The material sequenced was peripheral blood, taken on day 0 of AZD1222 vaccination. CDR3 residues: CASSTWNNNEQFF. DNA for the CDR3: TGTGCCAGCAGCACTTGGAACAACAATGAGCAGTTCTTC.